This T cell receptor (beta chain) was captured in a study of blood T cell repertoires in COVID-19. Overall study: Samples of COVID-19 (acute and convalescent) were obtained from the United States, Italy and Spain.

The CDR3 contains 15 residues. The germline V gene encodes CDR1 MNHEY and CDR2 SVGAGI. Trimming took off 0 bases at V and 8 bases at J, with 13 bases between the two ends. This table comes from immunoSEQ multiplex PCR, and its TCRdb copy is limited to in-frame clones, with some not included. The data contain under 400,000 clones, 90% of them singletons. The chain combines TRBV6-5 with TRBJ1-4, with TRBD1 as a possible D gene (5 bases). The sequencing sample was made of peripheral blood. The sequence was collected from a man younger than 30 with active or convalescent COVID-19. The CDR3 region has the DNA TGTGCCAGCAGTTACTCGGGAGGGGAAGGAGAAAAACTGTTTTTT. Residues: CASSYSGGEGEKLFF.